Following are 20 T cell receptor beta chains from one sample sequenced in a study of blood T cell repertoires in COVID-19. Sequencing used immunoSEQ multiplex PCR; TCRdb keeps in-frame clones, though not all of them. The data hold 100,000 to 150,000 clones, with approximately 88% observed a single time. The sequencing sample was made of peripheral blood. The receptor source for this set is a man in his 60s with acute or convalescent COVID-19.

This clone was seen just once. The V and J genes are TRBV7-6 and TRBJ2-7; 8 bases are a match to TRBD1. The CDR3 runs 18 residues. Germline lookup yields CDR1 SGHVS and CDR2 FNYEAQ. Trimming cost V 5 bases and J 2 bases; bases outside gene matches: 17. CDR3 region: CASSPRADRGVTTYEQYF. In nucleotides, the CDR3 is TGTGCCAGCAGCCCCCGAGCCGACAGGGGAGTAACAACCTACGAGCAGTACTTC.

This chain connects TRBV21-1 to TRBJ2-7; no DNA check was done on the table's D call, TRBD2. TRBV21-1 is a recognized pseudogene. The CDR3 sequence is 8 residues long. The CDR3, as DNA: TGTGCCGAGGACGAGCAGTACTTC. Translation: CAEDEQYF.

The chain is built from TRBV24-1 and TRBJ2-3, with TRBD2 matching 7 bases. The CDR3 contains 14 residues. The germline gives CDR1 KGHDR, CDR2 SFDVKD. With V trimmed by 3 bases and J by 6 bases, 5 bases remained unmatched. The CDR3 is CATSDPGLVDTQYF. The CDR3 region has the DNA TGTGCCACCAGTGATCCTGGACTAGTCGATACGCAGTATTTT.

V and J are TRBV7-6 and TRBJ2-3; 11 bases match TRBD2. CDR1 and CDR2 (germline): SGHVS, FNYEAQ. Unmatched junction bases numbered 10, after V lost 5 bases and J lost 6 bases. This CDR3 spans 16 amino acids. The CDR3 sequence: CASSQLLAGGPDTQYF. The CDR3 DNA is TGTGCCAGCAGCCAACTTTTAGCGGGAGGGCCGGATACGCAGTATTTT.

This CDR3 is CASSEGYGIGYEQYF. CDR3 DNA sequence: TGTGCCAGCAGTGAAGGGTATGGTATCGGCTACGAGCAGTACTTC. The chain links TRBV6-1 to TRBJ2-7, with D hard to call. In germline, CDR1 is MNHNS, CDR2 SASEGT. Deletions cut 1 base from V and 3 bases from J, with 13 bases between. CDR3 length: 15 residues.

V is TRBV9 and J is TRBJ2-1; maybe TRBD2 (5 bases). Per the germline V gene, CDR1 is SGDLS and CDR2 is YYNGEE. V lost 4 bases, J lost 0 bases, and 11 bases lay in between. The CDR3 loop spans 15 amino acids. Here the CDR3 reads CASSSRTRSYNEQFF. DNA for the CDR3: TGTGCCAGCAGCTCCCGGACTCGCTCCTACAATGAGCAGTTCTTC.

Notes on this clone: In the same sample, other DNA sequences code for this CDR3. J is TRBJ1-6 and V is TRBV9; D is undetermined. Germline V gives CDR1 SGDLS, CDR2 YYNGEE. The V gene lost 3 bases and the J gene lost 1 base, with 8 bases spanning the gap. The CDR3 has 15 amino acids. The CDR3 bases are TGTGCCAGCAGCGCCCCCGGTTCCTATAATTCACCCCTCCACTTT. Protein sequence: CASSAPGSYNSPLHF. The complete variable domain, with remaining parts taken from reference TRBV9 and TRBJ1-6, reads DSGVTQTPKHLITATGQRVTLRCSPRSGDLSVYWYQQSLDQGLQFLIQYYNGEERAKGNILERFSAQQFPDLHSELNLSSLELGDSALYFCASSAPGSYNSPLHFGNGTRLTVT.

The chain uses TRBV3-1 (or the pseudogene TRBV3-2) and TRBJ1-3; D is undetermined. The CDR3 has 16 amino acids. V lost 4 bases to trimming and J lost 0 bases, with 13 bases between them. Germline-derived CDR1 and CDR2 are LGHDT and YNNKEL (reference sequence). CDR3 loop: CASSRAEGISGNTIYF. CDR3 nucleotide sequence: TGTGCCAGCAGCCGGGCGGAGGGAATCTCTGGAAACACCATATATTTT.

V usage is TRBV24-1 and J usage is TRBJ2-3; 8 bases map to TRBD2. Trimming removed 4 bases from V and 0 bases from J; junction bases left unmatched: 23. The CDR3 length is 22 residues. In germline, CDR1 is KGHDR, CDR2 SFDVKD. In DNA, the CDR3 is TGTGCCACCAGTGAGCCCCCTGGGGCGCATCGAGCGGGGGTACCTAGCACAGATACGCAGTATTTT. This translates into CATSEPPGAHRAGVPSTDTQYF.

V usage is TRBV6-4 and J usage is TRBJ2-2; TRBD1 matches 8 bases. V shed 4 bases and J 0 bases; nucleotides not matched to a gene: 7. The CDR3 length is 17 residues. Per germline, CDR1 MRHNA and CDR2 SNTAGT. DNA of the CDR3: TGTGCCAGCAGTGCGACAGACAGGGGCGCGAACACCGGGGAGCTGTTTTTT. Its translation: CASSATDRGANTGELFF.

The chain is built from TRBV5-8 and TRBJ1-5; D gene unclear. The CDR3 has 14 amino acids. V lost 3 bases to trimming and J lost 1 base, with 8 bases between them. CDR1 is SGHTS and CDR2 is YDEGEE in the germline V gene. This chain's CDR3 is CASSSGSSNQPQHF. The CDR3, as DNA: TGTGCCAGCAGCTCGGGATCGAGCAATCAGCCCCAGCATTTT.

The genes are TRBV11-3 and TRBJ2-3; D might be TRBD2 (5 bases). The CDR3 has 16 residues. Germline assignment: CDR1 SGHNT and CDR2 YENEEA. Trimming removed 5 bases from V and 1 base from J, with 16 bases in between. The CDR3 is CASSLDGGFGTDTQYF. The CDR3 nucleotides read TGTGCCAGCAGCCTCGATGGCGGGTTCGGCACAGATACGCAGTATTTT.

In the case of this clone: The junction departs from the called germline gene at one end, perhaps through a read error. V gene TRBV6-5 combines with J gene TRBJ2-2; no clear D. The CDR3 is made up of 15 amino acids. CDR1 is MNHEY and CDR2 is SVGAGI in the germline V gene. The CDR3 here is CASSDSTIVTGELFF. The DNA for the CDR3 is TGTGCCAGCAGTGACTCAACTATAGTCACCGGGGAGCTGTTTTTT.

This clone is medium-sized within its sample. The gene calls are TRBV24-1 and TRBJ2-2, with 9 bases identical to TRBD1. V was pared by 9 bases and J by 5 bases, with 6 bases of the junction left unmatched. The CDR3 consists of 14 residues. Germline V gene sequence: CDR1 KGHDR, CDR2 SFDVKD. For the CDR3, the DNA is TGTGCCACCGGGACAGGGCCAGCGACCGGGGAGCTGTTTTTT. It yields the protein CATGTGPATGELFF.

The chain employs TRBV2 and TRBJ2-3, with 7 bases that match TRBD1. The ends lost 1 base at V and 4 bases at J; junction bases unmatched: 8. The CDR3 has 16 amino acids. CDR1 and CDR2 from the germline V gene are SNHLY and FYNNEI. The CDR3 region has the DNA TGTGCCAGCAGTGAAGTGTCTAGGGGGCTTCCAGATACGCAGTATTTT. Amino acids: CASSEVSRGLPDTQYF.

This clone was seen a single time. The chain recombines TRBV21-1 with TRBJ1-2. TRBV21-1 constitutes a pseudogene. The CDR3 runs 15 residues. CDR3 amino acids: CASSTTAWGGYGYTF. In nucleotides, the CDR3 is TGTGCCAGCAGCACGACCGCCTGGGGAGGCTATGGCTACACCTTC.

The rearrangement uses TRBV7-8 and TRBJ2-5; TRBD1 might be the D (5 bases). Germline CDR1 SGHVS, CDR2 FQNEAQ. The V end lost 3 bases, the J end lost 1 base, and 9 bases lay between the germline ends. The CDR3 consists of 14 residues. The CDR3 is CASSFEDIQETQYF. CDR3 sequence (DNA): TGTGCCAGCAGCTTCGAGGACATCCAAGAGACCCAGTACTTC.

This clone was observed a few times. This sequence joins TRBV19 and TRBJ1-2; D unclear. CDR3 length: 15 amino acids. V shed 8 bases and J shed 6 bases, with 22 bases lying between them. The germline V gene has CDR1 LNHDA and CDR2 SQIVND (reference sequence). CDR3: CASGSGVSRIDGYTF. DNA for the CDR3: TGTGCCAGTGGGTCCGGGGTATCCCGGATAGATGGCTACACCTTC.

This rearrangement joins TRBV5-1 to TRBJ2-7; 7 positions agree with TRBD1. Per germline, CDR1 SGHRS and CDR2 YFSETQ. This CDR3 has 14 amino acids. J gave up 3 bases and V 4 bases, and 7 bases lay outside the gene matches. The CDR3 is CASSTMPGGYEQYF. The DNA of the CDR3 is TGCGCCAGCAGCACCATGCCAGGGGGCTACGAGCAGTACTTC.

The chain joins TRBV11-1 to TRBJ2-5, with TRBD2 as a possible D gene (6 bases). The CDR3 loop spans 13 amino acids. Trimming removed 5 bases at V and 5 bases at J, with 12 bases between. Per germline, CDR1 SGHAT and CDR2 FQDESV (reference sequence). CDR3 nucleotide sequence: TGTGCCAGCAGCGGAGGGACCAGGGAGACCCAGTACTTC. Encoded protein: CASSGGTRETQYF.